Below, 5 T cell receptor beta chains from the same sample are listed, as sequenced in a study of T cells after yellow fever vaccination. TCRdb reanalysed the 5' RACE reads using MiXCR and keeps one entry per CDR3 protein. The sample lists about 220,000 distinct CDR3 sequences, approximately 3% occurring once. The source was CD4+ T cells sorted from PBMCs, collected 10 days after the yellow fever booster vaccination. Source of these receptors: a young man who received the YFV17D yellow fever vaccine.

This clonotype was detected many times. The rearrangement uses TRBV4-2 and TRBJ2-3, with a tentative D call TRBD1 (6 bases). With 0 bases removed from V and 6 bases from J, the gap between germline ends came to 16 bases. The CDR3 contains 16 residues. CDR1 and CDR2 (germline): LGHNA, YNFKEQ. CDR3 protein: CASSQDNRARRDTQYF. The CDR3 region has the DNA TGTGCCAGCAGCCAAGATAACAGGGCCCGCAGGGATACGCAGTATTTT.

This clonotype was seen only a few times. The chain joins TRBV7-2 to TRBJ2-7; D remains ambiguous. Trimming pared 3 bases from V and 2 bases from J, leaving 11 bases between. Looked up from germline, CDR1 is SGHTA and CDR2 is FQGNSA. This CDR3 region has 14 residues. This CDR3 reads CASSFGQIPYEQYF. The CDR3 DNA is TGTGCCAGCAGCTTCGGCCAGATCCCCTACGAGCAGTACTTC.

This clonotype turned up a few times. The rearrangement links TRBV7-9 to TRBJ1-2; 7 positions match TRBD1. V lost 5 bases to trimming and J lost 8 bases; unmatched junction nucleotides: 8. The CDR3 is 13 residues long. In germline, CDR1 is SEHNR, CDR2 FQNEAQ (reference sequence). The CDR3 DNA reads as TGTGCCAGCAGCCGGATGACAGGGAACGGCTACACCTTC. Translation gives CASSRMTGNGYTF.

Ten or more counts support this clonotype. V is TRBV7-2 and J is TRBJ2-5; 9 nucleotides align to TRBD1. V shed 2 bases and J 2 bases; nucleotides not matched to a gene: 9. Germline V gene sequence: CDR1 SGHTA, CDR2 FQGNSA. The CDR3 sequence is 17 residues long. DNA of the CDR3: TGTGCCAGCAGCTTAAGTTCCGGACAGGGGCCGCAAGAGACCCAGTACTTC. This codes for CASSLSSGQGPQETQYF.

This clonotype turned up a few times. V is TRBV5-1 and J is TRBJ1-2, with D perhaps matching TRBD1 (5 bases). There are 16 residues in the CDR3. V was clipped by 0 bases and J by 1 base, with 13 bases between them. CDR1 and CDR2 from the germline V gene are SGHRS and YFSETQ. The CDR3 bases are TGCGCCAGCAGCTTGGATGTTTTCGACAGTAACTATGGCTACACCTTC. It is translated as CASSLDVFDSNYGYTF.